This T cell receptor (beta chain) was captured by sequencing in a study of blood T cell repertoires in COVID-19. Study context: The United States, Italy and Spain were the sources of the acute and convalescent COVID-19 samples.

The CDR3 has 15 residues. With V trimmed by 3 bases and J by 2 bases, 5 bases remained unmatched. Germline CDR1 LNHDA, CDR2 SQIVND (reference sequence). Those enrolled, adults aged roughly 18 to 89 years, came from fewer than 25 US areas. Participants were placed into cohorts based on the clinical history they reported. Cohort 3 recovered donors had two negative PCRs, clearance, or symptom resolution. Clones were sequenced by immunoSEQ multiplex PCR, and TCRdb holds only the in-frame ones, with some missing. Counted here are a few hundred thousand clones, about 90% occurring once; the ten biggest clones make up more than 1.5%.

This clonotype was sampled from a woman aged 60-75 years who had recovered from COVID-19. The chain uses TRBV19 and TRBJ2-7; 9 bases match TRBD2. Material for sequencing was PBMCs or T cells enriched from blood (not recorded which). The CDR3 protein is CASSMGSGGTYEQYF. Written as DNA, the CDR3 is TGTGCCAGTAGTATGGGTAGCGGGGGCACCTACGAGCAGTACTTC.